A single T cell receptor beta chain is shown here with its context. The antigen is not known. The investigators amplified TCR beta CDR3 regions from RNA transcripts. HTBI primers were used for first-round RT-PCR of the TCR CDR3. TCRdb re-derived calls from the multiplex PCR reads in MiXCR, one entry per CDR3 protein. The table shows approximately 510,000 distinct CDR3 sequences, with 46% occurring only once. The sample belongs to a study of T cells in Graves' hyperthyroidism and ophthalmopathy. The CDR3 has 14 amino acids. Trimming shortened V by 3 bases and J by 6 bases, and 14 bases separated the two germline ends. Per the germline V gene, CDR1 is SGHVS and CDR2 is FQNEAQ. Study-wide results and limits: Among thyroid clonotypes expanded above 0.001, most also appeared in blood. Model output signaled ophthalmopathy a median around 5.9 months ahead of onset.

Sequencing was carried out using peripheral blood or thyroid tissue (not recorded which). The chain has TRBV7-8 and TRBJ1-1, with D possibly TRBD1 on 5 matching bases. The origin of this receptor is an adult woman with Graves' disease, either hyperthyroidism or ophthalmopathy (not recorded which). The CDR3 DNA follows: TGTGCCAGCAGCTTCGGCGGGCGGGGGGCTGAAGCTTTCTTT. Translated: CASSFGGRGAEAFF.